This paragraph reports one TCR beta chain. Every patient had mismatch repair deficiency by PCR or immunohistochemistry. There are 14 residues in the CDR3. Per the germline V gene, CDR1 is MNHNY and CDR2 is SVGAGI (reference sequence). The ends were cut back, 0 bases at V and 6 bases at J, with 8 bases in the middle. This record belongs to a study of PD-1 blockade in mismatch repair-deficient tumors. Method: immunoSEQ multiplex PCR; TCRdb's copy keeps in-frame clones and lacks some. This table holds roughly 80,000 clones, about 84% found once. The specimen was peripheral blood, collected 12 weeks after starting pembrolizumab. The TCR sequence derives from an adult with mismatch repair-deficient cancer. The chain is built from TRBV6-6 and TRBJ2-2; a possible D gene is TRBD2 (5 bases). The CDR3 loop reads CASSYSGESGELFF. DNA of the CDR3: TGTGCCAGCAGTTACTCCGGGGAGTCCGGGGAGCTGTTTTTT.